This T cell receptor (beta chain) was obtained from a study of OX40 agonist ivuxolimab in advanced cancers. Study context: Given to patients was ivuxolimab, an agonistic anti-OX40 (CD134) antibody. Patients were treated with intravenous ivuxolimab, dosed at 0.01 to 10 mg/kg and infused every 2 weeks.

Profiled with immunoSEQ multiplex PCR; TCRdb holds only in-frame clones, not every one. Of around 76,000 clones in the sample, 70% to 90% were seen once. Enrollment shut out patients with autoimmune disease history or systemic immunosuppression. This CDR3 contains 14 residues. Germline V gene lookup returns CDR1 MNHEY and CDR2 SVGAGI. V dropped 2 bases and J dropped 5 bases, with 7 bases sitting between them. This clone was seen just once. Its antigen is still unknown. Findings and limits, study-wide: Both blood CD4+ and CD8+ T cells showed clonal growth by week 6 at 0.1 to 3.0 mg/kg.

The sequence was obtained from an adult with an advanced solid tumor such as melanoma, head and neck, liver or kidney cancer. The material sequenced was CD4+ or CD8+ T cells sorted from blood, taken in a trial of the OX40 agonist ivuxolimab. The chain couples TRBV6-5 to TRBJ1-6; D is perhaps TRBD1 (5 bases). The CDR3 is CASSYGTDNSPLHF. The CDR3 coding sequence is TGTGCCAGCAGTTACGGGACGGATAATTCACCCCTCCACTTT.